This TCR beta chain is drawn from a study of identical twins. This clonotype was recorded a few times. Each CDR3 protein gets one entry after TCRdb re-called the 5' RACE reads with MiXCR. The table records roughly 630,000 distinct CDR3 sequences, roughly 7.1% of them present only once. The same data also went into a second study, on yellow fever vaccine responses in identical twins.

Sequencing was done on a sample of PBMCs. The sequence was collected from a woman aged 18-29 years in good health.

CDR3 residues: CASSLAPRVYEQFF. In DNA form, the CDR3 reads TGTGCCAGCAGCTTAGCCCCTAGAGTGTATGAGCAGTTCTTC. The chain carries TRBV11-2 and TRBJ2-1; D is unresolved. Germline V CDR1 and CDR2: SGHAT, FQNNGV. This CDR3 contains 14 residues. V lost 1 base and J 8 bases, leaving 12 bases between the germline ends.